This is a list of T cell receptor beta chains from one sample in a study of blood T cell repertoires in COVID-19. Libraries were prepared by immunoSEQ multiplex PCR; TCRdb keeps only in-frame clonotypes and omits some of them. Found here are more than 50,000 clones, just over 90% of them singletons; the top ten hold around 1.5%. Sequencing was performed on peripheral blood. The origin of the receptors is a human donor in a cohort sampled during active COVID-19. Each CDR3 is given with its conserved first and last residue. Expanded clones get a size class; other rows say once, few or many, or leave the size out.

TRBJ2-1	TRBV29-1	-	CSVAAGEQFF
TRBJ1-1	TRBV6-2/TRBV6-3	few	CASSRQVSTEAFF
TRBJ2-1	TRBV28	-	CASSLTSGTYNEQFF
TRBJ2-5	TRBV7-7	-	CASSKWGGSQETQYF
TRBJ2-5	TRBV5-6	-	CASSLYGAEETQYF
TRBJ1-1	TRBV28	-	CASSLMDRAMNTEAFF
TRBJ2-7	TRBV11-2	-	CASSSRQPSGRALDEQYF
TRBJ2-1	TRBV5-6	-	CASSPDREEQFF
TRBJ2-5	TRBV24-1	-	CATSDPMGQNLQETQYF
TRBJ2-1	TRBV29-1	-	CSVDRDNEQFF
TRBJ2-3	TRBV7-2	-	CASSLAWTADTQYF
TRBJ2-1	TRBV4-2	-	CASSQDILSDGDNEQFF
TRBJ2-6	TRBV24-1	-	CATSDLASGANVLTF
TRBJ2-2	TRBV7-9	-	CASSLGVGGNTGELFF
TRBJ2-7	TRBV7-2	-	CASSSSAGPYEQYF
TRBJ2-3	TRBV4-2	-	CASSQARLAGGPGTDTQYF
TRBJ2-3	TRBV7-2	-	CASSLGLVLGTDTQYF
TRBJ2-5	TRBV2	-	CASRDDRLGETQYF
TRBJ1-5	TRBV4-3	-	CASSQDRANQPQHF
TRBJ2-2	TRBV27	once	CASSLRPTGVDTGELFF
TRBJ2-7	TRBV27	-	CASRTSGSFSEQYF
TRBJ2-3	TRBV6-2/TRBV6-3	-	CASSLLARFTDTQYF
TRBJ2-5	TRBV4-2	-	CASSQEAIRASGRVGETQYF
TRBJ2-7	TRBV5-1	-	CASSLVFGQGSYEQYF
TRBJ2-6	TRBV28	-	CASSFGPQGTRLSSNVLTF
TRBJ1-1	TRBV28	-	CASSLQNDRGTFF
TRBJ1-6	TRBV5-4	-	CASSLESGSPLHF
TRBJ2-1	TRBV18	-	CASSPLLSGSIRGQFF
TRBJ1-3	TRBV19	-	CASSIARVGNTIYF
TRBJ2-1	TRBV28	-	CASRNRGQNEQFF
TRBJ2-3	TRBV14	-	CASSQGYGGGTDTQYF
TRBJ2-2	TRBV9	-	CASSVDVAGGLANTGELFF
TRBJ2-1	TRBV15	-	CATSRDPGLYNEQFF
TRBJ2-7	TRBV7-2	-	CASSLDLGQTYEQYF
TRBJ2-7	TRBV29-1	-	CSVGLAGVHYEQYF
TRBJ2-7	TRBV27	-	CASRAGLAGFAEQYF
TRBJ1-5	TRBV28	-	CASSPPGTGAGQPQHF
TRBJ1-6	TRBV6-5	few	CASSYSIGGGYSPLHF
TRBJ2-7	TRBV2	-	CASSEGAGKSYEQYF
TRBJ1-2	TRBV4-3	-	CASSQDPTGGYYGYTF
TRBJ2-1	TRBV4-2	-	CASSQGGQDWSEQFF
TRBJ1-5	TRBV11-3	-	CASSLDLSQPQHF
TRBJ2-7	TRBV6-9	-	CASSAAGHEQYF
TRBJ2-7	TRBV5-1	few	CASTRDRDSYEQYF
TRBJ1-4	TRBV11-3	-	CASSLASRGANEKLFF
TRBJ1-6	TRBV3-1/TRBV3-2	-	CASSTTGGRSPLHF
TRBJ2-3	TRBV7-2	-	CASSAIPGLAGPDTQYF
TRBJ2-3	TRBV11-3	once	CASSLGSGLLFAPQYF
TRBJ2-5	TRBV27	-	CASMIGQGRGVETQYF
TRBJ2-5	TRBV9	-	CASSPFRESQETQYF
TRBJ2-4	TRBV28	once	CASSTTGTGIHIQYF
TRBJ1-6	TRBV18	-	CASSDSANVPLHF
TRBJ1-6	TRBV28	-	CASHGQVVSPLHF
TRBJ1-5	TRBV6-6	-	CASSYSEVNQPQHF
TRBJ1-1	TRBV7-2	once	CASSLTDRWTKAFF
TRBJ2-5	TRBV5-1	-	CASSLLLVQETQYF
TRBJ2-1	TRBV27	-	CASSPLAGARLYNEQFF
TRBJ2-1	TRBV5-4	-	CASSLAGGLAYNEQFF